A single sample is the source of the 30 T cell receptor beta chains below, sequenced in a study of T cells in localized non-small cell lung cancer. Assay used: immunoSEQ multiplex PCR; TCRdb lists only in-frame clones, some missing. Of 1,200 to 1,500 clones listed, under 30% are singletons. This sample comprised normal lung tissue next to the tumor, obtained before any cancer treatment. These receptors all come from a woman aged 35 to 69 with stage I squamous cell lung carcinoma.

V is TRBV19 and J is TRBJ1-2; no reliable D call. Germline V gene lookup returns CDR1 LNHDA and CDR2 SQIVND (reference sequence). There are 16 residues in the CDR3. V was trimmed by 3 bases and J by 2 bases, leaving 16 bases between them. Written as DNA, the CDR3 is TGTGCCAGTAGTATCCCATCGGCGGGGTCGAACTATGGCTACACCTTC. It codes for CASSIPSAGSNYGYTF.

This clone was counted a few times. The chain couples TRBV9 to TRBJ1-4; possible D gene TRBD1, 5 bases. The V end lost 7 bases, the J end lost 8 bases, and 21 bases lay between the germline ends. The germline gives CDR1 SGDLS, CDR2 YYNGEE. The CDR3 consists of 15 residues. CDR3 in amino acids: CASAGGGVLKEKLFF. In DNA form, the CDR3 reads TGTGCCAGCGCCGGAGGAGGGGTACTAAAGGAAAAACTGTTTTTT.

The rearrangement links TRBV14 to TRBJ2-6; D call uncertain. Germline CDR1 SGHDN, CDR2 FVKESK. Trimming took off 4 bases at V and 4 bases at J, with 2 bases between the two ends. The CDR3 extends over 12 amino acids. The CDR3 DNA follows: TGTGCCAGCAGCCCCGGGGCCAACGTCCTGACTTTC. This translates into CASSPGANVLTF.

The genes are TRBV6-8 and TRBJ2-2; 7 bases are a match to TRBD1. This CDR3 spans 16 amino acids. CDR1 MNHGY and CDR2 SAAAGT come from the germline V gene. J gave up 4 bases and V 6 bases, and 11 bases lay outside the gene matches. CDR3 in amino acids: CASSPGTAIITGELFF. CDR3 nucleotides: TGTGCCAGCAGCCCCGGGACAGCCATTATCACCGGGGAGCTGTTTTTT.

This clone is labeled as medium-sized. The rearrangement links TRBV4-1 to TRBJ1-1; unclear D gene. Trimming stripped 1 base from V and 3 bases from J, with 15 bases between. The CDR3 runs to 16 residues. Germline V gene sequence: CDR1 MGHRA, CDR2 YSYEKL. CDR3 coding DNA: TGCGCCAGCAGCCAAGTTCTAGTGGGAGGGTACACTGAAGCTTTCTTT. Protein sequence: CASSQVLVGGYTEAFF.

The V and J genes are TRBV6-8 and TRBJ1-6; the match to TRBD1 covers 9 bases. The CDR3 consists of 14 residues. With 6 bases clipped from V and 10 bases from J, the junction kept 7 bases outside the gene matches. CDR1 and CDR2 (germline): MNHGY, SAAAGT. The CDR3 is CASRAGQGNSPLHF. The CDR3 bases are TGTGCCAGCAGGGCCGGACAGGGGAACTCACCCCTCCACTTT.

Details on this clone: At one end, the junction sequence differs from germline, possibly due to a read error. The chain couples TRBV11-3 to TRBJ2-1; 9 nucleotides match TRBD1. Germline V lookup: CDR1 SGHNT, CDR2 YENEEA. CDR3 length equals 15 residues. The CDR3 coding sequence is TGTGCTAGCAGCTCCGGGACAGGGAGTTACAATGAGCAGTTCTTC. This gives the protein CASSSGTGSYNEQFF.

The V call is TRBV9, the J call TRBJ1-1, with no clear D. Germline CDR1 reads SGDLS; CDR2 reads YYNGEE. This CDR3 spans 13 amino acids. V was shortened by 1 base and J by 0 bases, with 4 bases between the two germline ends. The CDR3 region has the DNA TGTGCCAGCAGCGTAATGATGAACACTGAAGCTTTCTTT. This sequence encodes CASSVMMNTEAFF.

The CDR3 DNA sequence: TGCAGCGTTGAAAGAAGATTGAAGACCCAGTACTTC. This encodes CSVERRLKTQYF. This rearrangement joins TRBV29-1 to TRBJ2-5; D ambiguous. This CDR3 has 12 residues. In germline, CDR1 is SQVTM, CDR2 ANQGSEA. The ends were cut back, 2 bases at V and 6 bases at J, with 10 bases in the middle.

V usage is TRBV30 and J usage is TRBJ2-7; D unclear. Between the trimmed V and J ends, which lost 3 bases and 2 bases, there was a span of 5 bases. Germline loops: CDR1 GTSNPN, CDR2 SVGIG (reference sequence). The CDR3 extends over 11 amino acids. The CDR3 region has the DNA TGTGCCTGGAGCAGTACCTACGAGCAGTACTTC. This translates into CAWSSTYEQYF.

This clone has only a few counts. The J gene is TRBJ2-5, the V gene TRBV11-3; 16 bases fit TRBD2. This CDR3 is built from 16 residues. The V gene end was trimmed by 5 bases and the J gene end by 5 bases; junction bases not matched to a gene: 5. Per germline, CDR1 SGHNT and CDR2 YENEEA. The CDR3 region is CASSLQGLAGGETQYF. The DNA for the CDR3 is TGTGCCAGCAGCCTACAGGGACTAGCGGGAGGGGAGACCCAGTACTTC.

The J gene is TRBJ1-2, the V gene TRBV19; D remains ambiguous. V was trimmed by 7 bases and J by 5 bases, leaving 23 bases between them. CDR3 length: 16 amino acids. The germline gives CDR1 LNHDA, CDR2 SQIVND (reference sequence). The CDR3 sequence: CASTSMGGSSFYGYTF. CDR3 bases: TGTGCCAGTACCAGTATGGGAGGATCTTCCTTTTATGGCTACACCTTC.

This clone occurred a few times. V usage is TRBV14 and J usage is TRBJ2-1; D is possibly TRBD1 or TRBD2 (5 bases each). This CDR3 is built from 17 residues. With 4 bases removed from V and 1 base from J, the gap between germline ends came to 17 bases. Germline V gives CDR1 SGHDN, CDR2 FVKESK. CDR3 bases: TGTGCCAGCAGCCTCCTGTTCCTTGGGGGTTCCTACAATGAGCAGTTCTTC. Amino acid sequence: CASSLLFLGGSYNEQFF. Together with reference TRBV14 and TRBJ2-1, the CDR3 gives the full variable domain: EAGVTQFPSHSVIEKGQTVTLRCDPISGHDNLYWYRRVMGKEIKFLLHFVKESKQDESGMPNNRFLAERTGGTYSTLKVQPAELEDSGVYFCASSLLFLGGSYNEQFFGPGTRLTVL.

The rearrangement uses TRBV29-1 and TRBJ2-3; D unclear. Between the trimmed V and J ends, which lost 4 bases and 0 bases, there was a span of 5 bases. Germline values: CDR1 SQVTM, CDR2 ANQGSEA. CDR3 length equals 12 residues. For the CDR3, the DNA is TGCAGCGTTGTAATCAGCACAGATACGCAGTATTTT. Its protein is CSVVISTDTQYF.

This sequence joins TRBV29-1 and TRBJ2-1, with TRBD2 matching 8 bases. Germline V gene lookup returns CDR1 SQVTM and CDR2 ANQGSEA. V trimming: 6 bases; J trimming: 15 bases; junction bases outside the gene matches: 16. CDR3 length: 13 residues. The CDR3 spells CSVSTSGLSRGFF. In nucleotides, the CDR3 is TGCAGCGTATCAACTAGCGGCCTCTCAAGGGGGTTCTTC.

This clone was observed a handful of times. This chain joins TRBV18 and TRBJ1-1; D gene ambiguous. V was clipped by 0 bases and J by 5 bases, with 10 bases between them. From germline, CDR1 is KGHSH and CDR2 LQKENI. The CDR3 totals 14 residues. CDR3 loop: CASSPPGSGTEAFF. CDR3 in DNA: TGTGCCAGCTCACCACCCGGTTCGGGGACTGAAGCTTTCTTT.

The CDR3 here is CAWSDSGRSNQPQHF. The CDR3 region has the DNA TGTGCCTGGAGTGATTCGGGACGGAGCAATCAGCCCCAGCATTTT. This chain uses TRBV30 with TRBJ1-5, with D perhaps matching TRBD1 (5 bases). The CDR3 runs to 15 residues. V was cut by 1 base and J by 1 base, with 11 bases left in between. Looked up from germline, CDR1 is GTSNPN and CDR2 is SVGIG (reference sequence).

The rearrangement uses TRBV29-1 and TRBJ2-2; 11 nucleotides agree with TRBD1. Trimming removed 5 bases from V and 4 bases from J; junction bases left unmatched: 3. The CDR3 covers 14 residues. Looked up from germline, CDR1 is SQVTM and CDR2 is ANQGSEA. This chain's CDR3 is CSVRTGGRTGELFF. CDR3 coding DNA: TGCAGCGTTAGGACAGGGGGCCGCACCGGGGAGCTGTTTTTT.

V is TRBV6-8 and J is TRBJ2-1, with D hard to call. V was shortened by 3 bases and J by 10 bases, with 13 bases between the two germline ends. The CDR3 length is 13 residues. CDR1 is MNHGY, CDR2 SAAAGT, per germline. CDR3 loop: CASSYKDRKEQFF. The CDR3 DNA follows: TGTGCCAGCAGTTATAAAGACCGCAAGGAGCAGTTCTTC.

This chain uses TRBV11-3 with TRBJ1-1, with unresolved D. The CDR3 totals 17 residues. From germline, CDR1 is SGHNT and CDR2 YENEEA. V was trimmed by 3 bases and J by 0 bases, leaving 17 bases between them. In DNA, the CDR3 is TGTGCCAGCAGCTTGGAAGGAGCGGGCACCATGAACACTGAAGCTTTCTTT. It translates to CASSLEGAGTMNTEAFF.

The rearrangement joins TRBV5-1 to TRBJ2-1, with a tentative D call TRBD2 (5 bases). Germline V gene data show CDR1 as SGHRS and CDR2 as YFSETQ. Trimming pared 4 bases from V and 6 bases from J, leaving 23 bases between. The length of the CDR3 is 17 residues. The CDR3 DNA follows: TGCGCCAGCAGCCCACGGAATCCAGGCGGGCCGACCAATGAGCAGTTCTTC. It yields the protein CASSPRNPGGPTNEQFF.

This clone was counted a few times. The chain joins TRBV7-5 to TRBJ2-1; the table's D call, TRBD2, was not checked against the DNA. TRBV7-5 is a pseudogene locus. This CDR3 comprises 16 residues. CDR3 nucleotide sequence: TGTGCCAGCAGCTTGCGCAGATCTAGCTCCTACAATGAGCAGTTCTTC. Residues: CASSLRRSSSYNEQFF.

The rearrangement uses TRBV18 and TRBJ2-3; D unresolved. Trimming removed 1 base at V and 2 bases at J, with 7 bases between. The CDR3 contains 14 residues. Germline CDR1 reads KGHSH; CDR2 reads LQKENI. The CDR3 DNA reads as TGTGCCAGCTCACCACAATTTTCCACAGATACGCAGTATTTT. Amino acids: CASSPQFSTDTQYF.

By sample share, this clone is medium-sized. The V gene is TRBV7-5, the J gene TRBJ1-6. TRBV7-5 is a pseudogene segment. CDR3 length: 15 residues. This CDR3 reads CASSLRGTYNSPLHF. CDR3 DNA sequence: TGTGCCAGCAGCTTACGGGGGACCTATAATTCACCCCTCCACTTT.

The chain carries TRBV5-1 and TRBJ2-2, with unresolved D. Germline CDR1 SGHRS, CDR2 YFSETQ. CDR3 size: 15 residues. Trimming pared 2 bases from V and 3 bases from J, leaving 11 bases between. CDR3 sequence (DNA): TGCGCCAGCAGCTTTCTAGGACCAGACACCGGGGAGCTGTTTTTT. It is translated as CASSFLGPDTGELFF.

This clone turned up a few times. The chain combines TRBV18 with TRBJ2-7, with a weak D call TRBD1 (5 bases). V dropped 3 bases and J dropped 2 bases, with 8 bases sitting between them. The CDR3 runs 13 residues. Germline V gene sequence: CDR1 KGHSH, CDR2 LQKENI. Here the CDR3 DNA reads TGTGCCAGCTCACCGCAGGGAACCTACGAGCAGTACTTC. This translates into CASSPQGTYEQYF.

V is TRBV19 and J is TRBJ2-1; perhaps TRBD1 as D (6 bases). The CDR3 runs to 12 residues. Trimming removed 5 bases at V and 9 bases at J, with 11 bases between. Germline V gene sequence: CDR1 LNHDA, CDR2 SQIVND (reference sequence). The CDR3 here is CASSQGLGEQFF. CDR3 bases: TGTGCCAGTAGTCAGGGGCTCGGTGAGCAGTTCTTC.

This clone was counted a few times. The CDR3, as DNA: TGCACCAGCAGCCAAGATCCCGGGACAGGGGGCTATGGCTACACCTTC. It codes for CTSSQDPGTGGYGYTF. J is TRBJ1-2 and V is TRBV1; the DNA was not compared with TRBD1, the D call given in the table. TRBV1 is reported as a pseudogene. The CDR3 is made up of 16 amino acids.

This clone was found a few times. The chain links TRBV28 to TRBJ2-6; the D gene is possibly TRBD2 (5 bases). The CDR3 runs to 17 residues. V gave up 2 bases and J gave up 0 bases, with 11 bases separating them. The germline CDR1 and CDR2 sequences are MDHEN and SYDVKM. For the CDR3, the DNA is TGTGCCAGCAGTTTACACGGGGTGTTCTCTGGGGCCAACGTCCTGACTTTC. Protein sequence: CASSLHGVFSGANVLTF.

J is TRBJ1-1 and V is TRBV6-8; D gene uncertain. The CDR3 runs to 13 residues. Trimming stripped 5 bases from V and 7 bases from J, with 14 bases between. Germline V gene lookup returns CDR1 MNHGY and CDR2 SAAAGT. In DNA form, the CDR3 reads TGTGCCAGCAGTCTACACCACGACGATGAAGCTTTCTTT. Residues: CASSLHHDDEAFF.